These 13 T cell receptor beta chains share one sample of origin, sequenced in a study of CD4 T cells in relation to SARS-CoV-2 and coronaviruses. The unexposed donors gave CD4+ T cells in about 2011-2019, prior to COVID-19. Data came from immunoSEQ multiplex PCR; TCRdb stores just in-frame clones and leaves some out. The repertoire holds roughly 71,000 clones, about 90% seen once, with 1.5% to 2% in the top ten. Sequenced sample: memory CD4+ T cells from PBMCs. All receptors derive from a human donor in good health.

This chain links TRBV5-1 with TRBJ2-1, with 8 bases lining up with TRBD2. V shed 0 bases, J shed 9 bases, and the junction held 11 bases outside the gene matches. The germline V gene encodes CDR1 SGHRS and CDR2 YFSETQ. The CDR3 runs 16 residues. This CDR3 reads CASSLGWGAGAGEQFF. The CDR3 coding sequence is TGCGCCAGCAGCTTGGGGTGGGGAGCGGGAGCGGGTGAGCAGTTCTTC.

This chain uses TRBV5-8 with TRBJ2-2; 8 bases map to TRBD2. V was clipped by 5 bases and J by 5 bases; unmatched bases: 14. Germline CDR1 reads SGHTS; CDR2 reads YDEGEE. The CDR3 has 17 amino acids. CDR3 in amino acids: CASRVRSGSFVTGELFF. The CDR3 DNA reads TGTGCCAGCAGGGTTAGAAGCGGGAGCTTCGTGACCGGGGAGCTGTTTTTT.

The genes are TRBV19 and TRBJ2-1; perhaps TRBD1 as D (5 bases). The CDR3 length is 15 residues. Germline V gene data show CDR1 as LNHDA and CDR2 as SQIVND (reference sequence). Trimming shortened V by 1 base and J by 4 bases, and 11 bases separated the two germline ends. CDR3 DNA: TGTGCCAGTAGTATAGGGGGCGCAGGGTACAATGAGCAGTTCTTC. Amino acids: CASSIGGAGYNEQFF.

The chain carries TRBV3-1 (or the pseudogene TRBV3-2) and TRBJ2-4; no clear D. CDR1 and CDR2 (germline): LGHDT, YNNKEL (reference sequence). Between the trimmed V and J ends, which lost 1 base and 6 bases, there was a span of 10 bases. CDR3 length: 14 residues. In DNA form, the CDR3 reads TGTGCCAGCAGCCAAGCACCGTCAGGAAACATTCAGTACTTC. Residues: CASSQAPSGNIQYF.

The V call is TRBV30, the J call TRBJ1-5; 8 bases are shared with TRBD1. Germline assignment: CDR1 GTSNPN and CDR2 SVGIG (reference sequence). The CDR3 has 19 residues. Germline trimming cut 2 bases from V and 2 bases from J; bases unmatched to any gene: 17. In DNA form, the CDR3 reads TGTGCCTGGAGTAGCGGGACAGGCGGATTCCTGACCGGCAATCAGCCCCAGCATTTT. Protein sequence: CAWSSGTGGFLTGNQPQHF.

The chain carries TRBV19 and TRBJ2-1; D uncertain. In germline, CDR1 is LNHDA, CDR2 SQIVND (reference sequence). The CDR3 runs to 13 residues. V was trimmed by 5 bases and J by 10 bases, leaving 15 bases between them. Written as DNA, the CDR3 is TGTGCCAGTAGTTCACCGGGTCCTTGGGAGCAGTTCTTC. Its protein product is CASSSPGPWEQFF.

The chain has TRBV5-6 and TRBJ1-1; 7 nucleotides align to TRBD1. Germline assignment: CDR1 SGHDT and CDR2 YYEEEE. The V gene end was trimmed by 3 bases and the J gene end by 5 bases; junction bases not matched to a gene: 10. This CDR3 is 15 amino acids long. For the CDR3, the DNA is TGTGCCAGCAGCTCAGCACGACAGGGAAATACTGAAGCTTTCTTT. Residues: CASSSARQGNTEAFF.

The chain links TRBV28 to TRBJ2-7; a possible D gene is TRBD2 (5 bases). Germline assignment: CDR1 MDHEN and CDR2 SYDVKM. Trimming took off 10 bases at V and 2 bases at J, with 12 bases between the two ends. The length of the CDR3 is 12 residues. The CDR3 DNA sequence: TGTGCCACGACCCGGGGAACCTACGAGCAGTACTTC. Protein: CATTRGTYEQYF. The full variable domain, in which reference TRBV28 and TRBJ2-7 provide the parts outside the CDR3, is DVKVTQSSRYLVKRTGEKVFLECVQDMDHENMFWYRQDPGLGLRLIYFSYDVKMKEKGDIPEGYSVSREKKERFSLILESASTNQTSMYLCATTRGTYEQYFGPGTRLTVT.

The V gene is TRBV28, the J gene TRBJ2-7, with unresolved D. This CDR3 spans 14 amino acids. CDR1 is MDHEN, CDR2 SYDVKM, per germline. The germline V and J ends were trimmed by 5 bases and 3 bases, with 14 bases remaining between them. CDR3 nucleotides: TGTGCCAGCAGTAGTCCGGGCTCTGGCTACGAGCAGTACTTC. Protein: CASSSPGSGYEQYF.

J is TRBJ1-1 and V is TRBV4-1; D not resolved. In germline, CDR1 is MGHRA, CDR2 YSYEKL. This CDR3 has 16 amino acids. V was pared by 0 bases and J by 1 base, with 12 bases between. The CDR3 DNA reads TGCGCCAGCAGCCAAGATTTAACCCGGGGGAACACTGAAGCTTTCTTT. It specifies CASSQDLTRGNTEAFF.

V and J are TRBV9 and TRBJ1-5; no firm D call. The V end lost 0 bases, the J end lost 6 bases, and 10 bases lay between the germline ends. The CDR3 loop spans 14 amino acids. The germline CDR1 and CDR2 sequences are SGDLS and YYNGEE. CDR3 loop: CASSVGSPGQPQHF. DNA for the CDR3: TGTGCCAGCAGCGTAGGGTCACCAGGTCAGCCCCAGCATTTT.

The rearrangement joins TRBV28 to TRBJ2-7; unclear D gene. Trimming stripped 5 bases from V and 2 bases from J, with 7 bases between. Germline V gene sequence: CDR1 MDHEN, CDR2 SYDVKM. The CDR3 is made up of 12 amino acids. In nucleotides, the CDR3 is TGTGCCAGCAGTCTATTGACCTACGAGCAGTACTTC. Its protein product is CASSLLTYEQYF.

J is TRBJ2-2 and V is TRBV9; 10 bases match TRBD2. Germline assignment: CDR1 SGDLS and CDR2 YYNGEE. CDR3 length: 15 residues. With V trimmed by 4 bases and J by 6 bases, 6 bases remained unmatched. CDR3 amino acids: CASSLGTSESGELFF. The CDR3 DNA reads TGTGCCAGCAGCCTCGGGACTAGCGAATCCGGGGAGCTGTTTTTT.